One and the same sample provided the 29 T cell receptor beta chains below, sequenced in a study of blood T cell repertoires in COVID-19. Method: immunoSEQ multiplex PCR; TCRdb's copy keeps in-frame clones and lacks some. The table includes about 130,000 clones, roughly four fifths detected once. The specimen sequenced was peripheral blood. The source is a woman in her 50s with acute or convalescent COVID-19.

The chain uses TRBV2 and TRBJ1-1, with D hard to call. Germline V gene lookup returns CDR1 SNHLY and CDR2 FYNNEI. The CDR3 length is 12 residues. Trimming took 2 bases from V and 7 from J, leaving 8 bases between them. The CDR3 region is CASSESSVEAFF. In DNA, the CDR3 is TGTGCCAGCAGTGAAAGTTCGGTTGAAGCTTTCTTT.

The chain employs TRBV6-1 and TRBJ1-2; 8 nucleotides agree with TRBD1. CDR1 and CDR2 from the germline V gene are MNHNS and SASEGT. This CDR3 has 16 residues. The V segment lost 3 bases and the J segment 1 base; nucleotides outside the gene matches: 7. The CDR3 coding sequence is TGTGCCAGCAGTGATGGCCAGGGGGCGTTTAACTATGGCTACACCTTC. Its translation is CASSDGQGAFNYGYTF.

The chain has TRBV6-1 and TRBJ1-3, with a tentative D call TRBD1 (5 bases). From germline, CDR1 is MNHNS and CDR2 SASEGT. The CDR3 is 16 amino acids. Trimming pared 0 bases from V and 3 bases from J, leaving 12 bases between. As DNA, the CDR3 is TGTGCCAGCAGTGAAGCCGGGGGACGTATTGGAAACACCATATATTTT. Translation: CASSEAGGRIGNTIYF.

V usage is TRBV6-5 and J usage is TRBJ1-2; tentative D call: TRBD1 (5 bases). The ends were cut back, 7 bases at V and 2 bases at J, with 8 bases in the middle. Germline V gene sequence: CDR1 MNHEY, CDR2 SVGAGI. The CDR3 loop spans 12 amino acids. The CDR3 nucleotides are TGTGCCAGCACAAACAGGAACTATGGCTACACCTTC. Residues: CASTNRNYGYTF.

CDR3 residues: CASSRTGPGNGYTF. The DNA for the CDR3 is TGTGCCAGTAGCCGGACAGGCCCCGGAAATGGCTACACCTTC. The V gene is TRBV19, the J gene TRBJ1-2; 7 bases line up with TRBD1. The CDR3 runs to 14 residues. V shed 6 bases, J shed 6 bases, and the junction held 10 bases outside the gene matches. Germline V gene data show CDR1 as LNHDA and CDR2 as SQIVND (reference sequence).

The V gene is TRBV14, the J gene TRBJ1-4; no clear D. The CDR3 totals 15 residues. Per germline, CDR1 SGHDN and CDR2 FVKESK. The V and J ends lost 4 bases and 0 bases respectively, with 9 bases between them. The CDR3 sequence is CASSLGSPTNEKLFF. The CDR3 DNA follows: TGTGCCAGCAGCCTTGGGAGCCCAACTAATGAAAAACTGTTTTTT.

This clone was detected only a few times. The chain joins TRBV18 to TRBJ1-1; D is ambiguous. CDR3 length: 13 residues. Per the germline V gene, CDR1 is KGHSH and CDR2 is LQKENI. With 2 bases removed from V and 4 bases from J, the gap between germline ends came to 8 bases. Written as DNA, the CDR3 is TGTGCCAGCTCACCATCGGGATTCACTGAAGCTTTCTTT. As protein: CASSPSGFTEAFF.

This clone has a single count. This chain's CDR3 is CAISPAGDWYGYTF. The CDR3, as DNA: TGTGCCATCAGTCCCGCGGGGGATTGGTATGGCTACACCTTC. This chain connects TRBV10-3 to TRBJ1-2; tentatively, D is TRBD1 (5 bases). The germline CDR1 and CDR2 sequences are ENHRY and SYGVKD. Trimming removed 5 bases from V and 5 bases from J, with 15 bases in between. There are 14 residues in the CDR3.

The rearrangement joins TRBV2 to TRBJ1-1, with 8 bases matching TRBD1. V dropped 6 bases and J dropped 5; count of bases not matched to a gene: 8. Per the germline V gene, CDR1 is SNHLY and CDR2 is FYNNEI. CDR3 length: 14 residues. The CDR3 region has the DNA TGTGCCAGCAGCCTGGACAGGGTCGGTACTGAAGCTTTCTTT. Protein product: CASSLDRVGTEAFF. The whole variable domain, filled in from reference TRBV2 and TRBJ1-1, reads EPEVTQTPSHQVTQMGQEVILRCVPISNHLYFYWYRQILGQKVEFLVSFYNNEISEKSEIFDDQFSVERPDGSNFTLKIRSTKLEDSAMYFCASSLDRVGTEAFFGQGTRLTVV.

V and J are TRBV7-3 and TRBJ2-7; 10 nucleotides match TRBD1. The V segment lost 5 bases and the J segment 2 bases; nucleotides outside the gene matches: 3. The CDR3 sequence is 14 residues long. Germline CDR1 and CDR2: SGHTA and FQGTGA. In DNA form, the CDR3 reads TGTGCCAGCAGCCCCGGACAGGGGGCCTACGAGCAGTACTTC. Translating gives CASSPGQGAYEQYF.

The V call is TRBV14, the J call TRBJ1-2, with 7 bases aligning to TRBD1. The germline gives CDR1 SGHDN, CDR2 FVKESK. The CDR3 consists of 13 residues. The V and J ends lost 3 bases and 4 bases, in that order; junction bases with no gene match: 2. CDR3 coding DNA: TGTGCCAGCAGCCAGGGACAGAGCTATGGCTACACCTTC. It encodes CASSQGQSYGYTF.

V gene TRBV5-1 combines with J gene TRBJ1-3; D uncertain. Germline lookup yields CDR1 SGHRS and CDR2 YFSETQ. Trimming stripped 0 bases from V and 2 bases from J, with 15 bases between. CDR3 length: 17 residues. For the CDR3, the DNA is TGCGCCAGCAGCTTGGATATCGGCTCGGCGGCTGGAAACACCATATATTTT. Protein product: CASSLDIGSAAGNTIYF. The full variable domain, its missing parts supplied by reference TRBV5-1 and TRBJ1-3, is KAGVTQTPRYLIKTRGQQVTLSCSPISGHRSVSWYQQTPGQGLQFLFEYFSETQRNKGNFPGRFSGRQFSNSRSEMNVSTLELGDSALYLCASSLDIGSAAGNTIYFGEGSWLTVV.

The genes are TRBV12-5 and TRBJ2-6, with D possibly being TRBD1 (5 bases). V shed 2 bases and J shed 0 bases, with 17 bases lying between them. Germline CDR1 is LGHNT and CDR2 is FRNRAP. The length of the CDR3 is 19 residues. This CDR3 reads CASGLSGKDKYSGANVLTF. In DNA form, the CDR3 reads TGTGCTAGTGGTTTGAGTGGTAAGGACAAATACTCTGGGGCCAACGTCCTGACTTTC.

The chain carries TRBV6-5 and TRBJ1-3, with D uncertain. V was trimmed by 0 bases and J by 0 bases, leaving 6 bases between them. There are 15 residues in the CDR3. The V gene's germline CDR1 is MNHEY and CDR2 SVGAGI. The chain's CDR3 is CASSYSSTSGNTIYF. Here the CDR3 DNA reads TGTGCCAGCAGTTACTCCTCTACCTCTGGAAACACCATATATTTT.

This clone was counted once. V usage is TRBV6-5 and J usage is TRBJ1-5; D perhaps matches TRBD1 (5 bases). This CDR3 region has 13 residues. The germline CDR1 and CDR2 sequences are MNHEY and SVGAGI. The V end lost 7 bases, the J end lost 11 bases, and 18 bases lay between the germline ends. The CDR3 sequence: CASNHPGSQSQHF. The CDR3, as DNA: TGTGCCAGCAACCACCCAGGGTCCCAGTCCCAGCATTTT.

This chain connects TRBV13 to TRBJ1-6; possible D gene TRBD1, 6 bases. Germline CDR1 and CDR2: PRHDT and FYEKMQ (reference sequence). The length of the CDR3 is 18 residues. The V and J ends lost 5 bases and 5 bases respectively, with 22 bases between them. In nucleotides, the CDR3 is TGTGCCAGCAGCCTGATGACTAAGACGGGACACAATAATTCACCCCTCCACTTT. Translated: CASSLMTKTGHNNSPLHF.

The chain recombines TRBV10-3 with TRBJ2-2; tentative D call: TRBD2 (6 bases). V lost 2 bases, J lost 3 bases, and 10 bases lay in between. Germline V gives CDR1 ENHRY, CDR2 SYGVKD. The CDR3 has 15 residues. CDR3 coding DNA: TGTGCCATCAGTGAGAGGAGGGGAGACACCGGGGAGCTGTTTTTT. It specifies CAISERRGDTGELFF.

This clone was picked up many times. The V call is TRBV11-2, the J call TRBJ1-1, with D unclear. V was cut by 0 bases and J by 4 bases, with 6 bases left in between. The germline gives CDR1 SGHAT, CDR2 FQNNGV. The CDR3 totals 13 residues. In nucleotides, the CDR3 is TGTGCCAGCAGCTTAGACGAGATCACTGAAGCTTTCTTT. It is translated as CASSLDEITEAFF.

The chain has TRBV10-1 and TRBJ2-2; TRBD2 matches 15 bases. The germline V gene encodes CDR1 WNHNN and CDR2 SYGVQD (reference sequence). CDR3 length: 21 residues. With 2 bases clipped from V and 6 bases from J, the junction kept 16 bases outside the gene matches. The CDR3 is CASSEQLPGLAGGSGAGELFF. CDR3 nucleotides: TGCGCCAGCAGTGAGCAACTACCGGGACTAGCGGGGGGCTCAGGGGCCGGGGAGCTGTTTTTT.

This clone was counted a few times. The chain uses TRBV5-1 and TRBJ1-1; possible D gene TRBD1, 5 bases. Trimming cost V 7 bases and J 5 bases, with 15 bases left between them. The CDR3 spans 13 residues. Germline-derived CDR1 and CDR2 are SGHRS and YFSETQ. The CDR3 region has the DNA TGCGCCAGCCTCGGGACGGAGGGGACTGAAGCTTTCTTT. Its translation is CASLGTEGTEAFF.

In nucleotides, the CDR3 is TGTGCCAGCAGCCTAGCGGGGGGATCCTACAATGAGCAGTTCTTC. The encoded protein is CASSLAGGSYNEQFF. The V and J genes are TRBV11-2 and TRBJ2-1; 11 nucleotides align to TRBD2. The CDR3 spans 15 residues. Germline assignment: CDR1 SGHAT and CDR2 FQNNGV. V gave up 5 bases and J gave up 1 base; unmatched junction bases: 1.

CDR3 sequence: CASSLRESKNIQYF. The CDR3 coding sequence is TGTGCCAGCAGTTTACGAGAATCCAAAAACATTCAGTACTTC. The chain combines TRBV27 with TRBJ2-4; no clear D gene. Trimming removed 2 bases from V and 2 bases from J, with 7 bases in between. The CDR3 is 14 residues long. Germline V gene lookup returns CDR1 MNHEY and CDR2 SMNVEV (reference sequence).

The chain recombines TRBV11-2 with TRBJ2-3; 11 nucleotides agree with TRBD2. The CDR3 consists of 16 residues. V shed 7 bases and J 3 bases; nucleotides not matched to a gene: 9. Germline CDR1 SGHAT, CDR2 FQNNGV. The CDR3 loop reads CASIDPGLAATDTQYF. The CDR3 nucleotides read TGTGCCAGCATCGATCCGGGACTAGCGGCAACAGATACGCAGTATTTT. The complete variable domain, with remaining parts taken from reference TRBV11-2 and TRBJ2-3, reads EAGVAQSPRYKIIEKRQSVAFWCNPISGHATLYWYQQILGQGPKLLIQFQNNGVVDDSQLPKDRFSAERLKGVDSTLKIQPAKLEDSAVYLCASIDPGLAATDTQYFGPGTRLTVL.

The chain uses TRBV24-1 and TRBJ1-5, with no clear D. CDR3 size: 14 residues. V was shortened by 3 bases and J by 5 bases, with 10 bases between the two germline ends. The germline V gene encodes CDR1 KGHDR and CDR2 SFDVKD. The CDR3 sequence is CATSDASRYQPQHF. In DNA form, the CDR3 reads TGTGCCACCAGTGATGCGTCGCGATATCAGCCCCAGCATTTT.

This chain joins TRBV9 and TRBJ2-1; TRBD2 matches 10 bases. There are 17 residues in the CDR3. Losses at the gene ends were 0 bases for V and 1 base for J; bases not matched to a gene: 4. CDR1 SGDLS and CDR2 YYNGEE come from the germline V gene. The CDR3 is CASSVGSGGPSYNEQFF. CDR3 coding DNA: TGTGCCAGCAGCGTAGGTAGCGGGGGGCCATCCTACAATGAGCAGTTCTTC.

The gene calls are TRBV19 and TRBJ1-5; tentative D call: TRBD1 (6 bases). Trimming shortened V by 4 bases and J by 0 bases, and 13 bases separated the two germline ends. This CDR3 has 16 residues. Germline-derived CDR1 and CDR2 are LNHDA and SQIVND (reference sequence). CDR3 sequence (DNA): TGTGCCAGTAGTAAGGTGGGGGCAGGTAGCAATCAGCCCCAGCATTTT. Its protein is CASSKVGAGSNQPQHF.

The rearrangement uses TRBV12-3 or TRBV12-4 and TRBJ2-1; D is undetermined. The CDR3 is made up of 13 amino acids. V was trimmed by 2 bases and J by 6 bases, leaving 8 bases between them. The DNA of the CDR3 is TGTGCCAGCAGTTTAAGAGAAGCCAATGAGCAGTTCTTC. Its protein is CASSLREANEQFF.

This clone was seen just once. The CDR3 DNA reads as TGTGCCACCAGCCCCCCTAGGCAGGGGGTCTCTGGAAACACCATATATTTT. This sequence encodes CATSPPRQGVSGNTIYF. The rearrangement uses TRBV15 and TRBJ1-3; 7 bases agree with TRBD1. CDR3 length equals 17 residues. The ends lost 5 bases at V and 0 bases at J; junction bases unmatched: 10. Germline CDR1 and CDR2: LNHNV and YYDKDF (reference sequence). Filled out from reference TRBV15 and TRBJ1-3, the complete variable domain reads DAMVIQNPRYQVTQFGKPVTLSCSQTLNHNVMYWYQQKSSQAPKLLFHYYDKDFNNEADTPDNFQSRRPNTSFCFLDIRSPGLGDTAMYLCATSPPRQGVSGNTIYFGEGSWLTVV.

The V call is TRBV5-1, the J call TRBJ2-7, with 8 bases identical to TRBD1. The CDR3 has 15 amino acids. Trimming cost V 6 bases and J 0 bases; bases outside gene matches: 8. Germline CDR1 and CDR2: SGHRS and YFSETQ. CDR3 residues: CASTGQGRNSYEQYF. The CDR3 region has the DNA TGCGCCAGCACCGGACAGGGAAGGAACTCCTACGAGCAGTACTTC.